The clone carrying this T cell receptor (beta chain) was counted only a few times. This sample is drawn from a study of cytomegalovirus exposure and HLA in healthy donors. On the study more broadly: The roughly 660 first-cohort repertoires shared a platform with the approximately 120 validation repertoires, as reported in a later analysis.

This CDR3 is built from 12 residues. The germline V gene encodes CDR1 SGHRS and CDR2 YFSETQ. Deletions cut 4 bases from V and 7 bases from J, with 11 bases between. Libraries were prepared by immunoSEQ multiplex PCR; TCRdb keeps only in-frame clonotypes and omits some of them. The sample shows roughly 260,000 clones, just under 90% of them seen only once. The V gene is TRBV5-1, the J gene TRBJ1-2; D unresolved. Sequencing used PBMCs. This sequence was found in a man between 18 and 29 years old in good health and CMV-seronegative. CDR3 DNA sequence: TGCGCCAGCAGCCCCCGGGGTTCTGGCTACACCTTC. Encoded protein: CASSPRGSGYTF.